This T cell receptor beta chain came from a study of cytomegalovirus exposure and HLA in healthy donors. Study results and caveats: Later analysis showed TCR association rates varying by HLA locus, highest for DRB1 and lowest for HLA-C.

The PCR contained 60 Vbeta and 13 Jbeta primers. Some clones are missing from TCRdb's copy, which holds only in-frame ones; the method was immunoSEQ multiplex PCR. The sample includes approximately 210,000 clones, approximately 80% of them seen just once. With respect to this clone: The target antigen is unknown.

The receptor comes from a woman aged 50 to 60 in good health and CMV-seropositive. The sequencing sample was made of PBMCs.

CDR3 residues: CASSLDFGVGAGNTGELFF. The CDR3 DNA sequence: TGTGCCAGCAGCTTAGATTTCGGCGTGGGGGCCGGAAACACCGGGGAGCTGTTTTTT. This chain links TRBV11-3 with TRBJ2-2, with D tentatively TRBD1 (6 bases). The V end was cut by 0 bases, the J end by 2 bases, with 19 bases between. CDR3 length: 19 residues. Germline V CDR1 and CDR2: SGHNT, YENEEA.